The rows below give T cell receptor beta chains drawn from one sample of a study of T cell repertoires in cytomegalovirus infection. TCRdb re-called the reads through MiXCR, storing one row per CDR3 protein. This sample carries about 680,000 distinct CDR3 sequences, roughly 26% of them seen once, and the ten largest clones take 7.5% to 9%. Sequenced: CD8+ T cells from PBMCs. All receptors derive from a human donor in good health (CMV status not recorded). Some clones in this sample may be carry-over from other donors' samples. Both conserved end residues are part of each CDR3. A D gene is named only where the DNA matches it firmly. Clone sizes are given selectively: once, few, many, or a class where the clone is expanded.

CDR3: CASSQEREGNEQFF
DNA: TGCGCCAGCAGCCAAGAAAGGGAAGGCAATGAGCAGTTCTTC
J: TRBJ2-1
D: -
size: many
V: TRBV4-1

CDR3: CASSLVARSTDTQYF
DNA: TGTGCCAGCAGCTTGGTTGCCAGAAGCACAGATACGCAGTATTTT
J: TRBJ2-3
D: -
size: -
V: TRBV5-5

CDR3: CASSQGDRFSNQPQHF
DNA: TGCGCCAGCAGCCAAGGAGACAGGTTTAGCAATCAGCCCCAGCATTTT
J: TRBJ1-5
D: -
size: many
V: TRBV4-1

CDR3: CASTPLGGRPYNEQFF
DNA: TGTGCCAGCACCCCCTTGGGGGGCCGTCCCTACAATGAGCAGTTCTTC
J: TRBJ2-1
D: -
size: -
V: TRBV6-2/TRBV6-3

CDR3: CASILFSAGTANYGYTF
DNA: TGTGCCAGCATCCTCTTCTCGGCCGGGACTGCGAACTATGGCTACACCTTC
J: TRBJ1-2
D: -
size: -
V: TRBV13

CDR3: CASSLGWGQGYGYTF
DNA: TGTGCCAGCAGCCTCGGTTGGGGACAGGGCTATGGCTACACCTTC
J: TRBJ1-2
D: TRBD1
size: few
V: TRBV14

CDR3: CASSLGDAYSNSPLHF
DNA: TGTGCCAGCAGTTTGGGGGACGCCTATAGCAATTCACCCCTCCACTTT
J: TRBJ1-6
D: -
size: -
V: TRBV28

CDR3: CASSDHWQGTVEAFF
DNA: TGTGCCAGCAGTGACCACTGGCAGGGGACCGTTGAAGCTTTCTTT
J: TRBJ1-1
D: -
size: many
V: TRBV6-6

CDR3: CASDNPTVNTEAFF
DNA: TGTGCCAGTGACAACCCTACAGTGAACACTGAAGCTTTCTTT
J: TRBJ1-1
D: -
size: -
V: TRBV2

CDR3: CASSESGVAGFGDTQYF
DNA: TGTGCCAGCAGTGAATCCGGGGTAGCGGGGTTTGGAGATACGCAGTATTTT
J: TRBJ2-3
D: TRBD2
size: -
V: TRBV2

CDR3: CASSRPEVGDTEAFF
DNA: TGCGCCAGCAGCCGGCCCGAAGTGGGGGACACTGAAGCTTTCTTT
J: TRBJ1-1
D: -
size: few
V: TRBV5-1

CDR3: CAISDPGGGLDYGYTF
DNA: TGTGCCATCAGTGACCCCGGTGGGGGGCTTGACTATGGCTACACCTTC
J: TRBJ1-2
D: -
size: -
V: TRBV10-3

CDR3: CANSPTDTQYF
DNA: TGTGCCAACAGTCCCACAGATACGCAGTATTTT
J: TRBJ2-3
D: -
size: -
V: TRBV12-3/TRBV12-4